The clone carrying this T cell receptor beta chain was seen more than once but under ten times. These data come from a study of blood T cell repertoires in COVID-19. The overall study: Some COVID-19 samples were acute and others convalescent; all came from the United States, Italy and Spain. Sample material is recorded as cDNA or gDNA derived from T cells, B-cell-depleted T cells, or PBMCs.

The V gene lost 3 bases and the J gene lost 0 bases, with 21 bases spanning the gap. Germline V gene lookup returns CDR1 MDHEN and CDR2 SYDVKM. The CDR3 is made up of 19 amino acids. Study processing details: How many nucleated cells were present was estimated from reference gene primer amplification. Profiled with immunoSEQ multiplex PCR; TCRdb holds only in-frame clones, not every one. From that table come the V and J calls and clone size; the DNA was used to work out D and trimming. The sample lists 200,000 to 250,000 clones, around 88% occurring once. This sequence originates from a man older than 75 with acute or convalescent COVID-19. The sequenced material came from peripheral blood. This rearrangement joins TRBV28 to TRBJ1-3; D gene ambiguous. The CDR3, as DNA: TGTGCCAGCAGTTTCGCCGACGATGCCGGGTGGGTCTCTGGAAACACCATATATTTT. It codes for CASSFADDAGWVSGNTIYF.